This entry features one T cell receptor beta chain sequence. What it binds is not known. The data belong to a study of T cell responses to AZD1222 COVID-19 vaccine. Study findings and constraints: Compared with day 0, the breadth and depth of the Spike-specific TCR repertoire rose significantly after two doses of AZD1222. Among those given AZD1222, only 6 or 7 were seropositive at baseline.

Libraries were prepared by immunoSEQ multiplex PCR; TCRdb keeps only in-frame clonotypes and omits some of them. Here the sample spans around 96,000 clones, more than 70% being singletons. This CDR3 has 13 amino acids. The germline V gene has CDR1 SGHRS and CDR2 YFSETQ. Trimming removed 0 bases from V and 4 bases from J, with 5 bases in between. The source material was peripheral blood, sampled 28 days after the second AZD1222 dose. The genes are TRBV5-1 and TRBJ2-1, with no clear D. This receptor was identified in an adult who received the AZD1222 COVID-19 vaccine. The CDR3 is CASSLDPYNEQFF. The CDR3 DNA reads as TGCGCCAGCAGCTTGGACCCTTACAATGAGCAGTTCTTC. The variable domain in full, with the rest retrieved from reference TRBV5-1 and TRBJ2-1, is KAGVTQTPRYLIKTRGQQVTLSCSPISGHRSVSWYQQTPGQGLQFLFEYFSETQRNKGNFPGRFSGRQFSNSRSEMNVSTLELGDSALYLCASSLDPYNEQFFGPGTRLTVL.